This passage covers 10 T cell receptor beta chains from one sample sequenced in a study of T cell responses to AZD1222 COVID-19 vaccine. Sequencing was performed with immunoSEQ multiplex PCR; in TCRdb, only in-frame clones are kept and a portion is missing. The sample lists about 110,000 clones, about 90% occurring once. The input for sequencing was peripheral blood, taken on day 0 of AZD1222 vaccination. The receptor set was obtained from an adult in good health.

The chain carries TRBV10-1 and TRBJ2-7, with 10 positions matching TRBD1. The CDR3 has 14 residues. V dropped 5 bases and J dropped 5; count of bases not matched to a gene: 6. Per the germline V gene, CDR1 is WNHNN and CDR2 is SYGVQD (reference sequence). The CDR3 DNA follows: TGCGCCAGCAGTCGTGGACAGGGGGGAGACGAGCAGTACTTC. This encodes CASSRGQGGDEQYF.

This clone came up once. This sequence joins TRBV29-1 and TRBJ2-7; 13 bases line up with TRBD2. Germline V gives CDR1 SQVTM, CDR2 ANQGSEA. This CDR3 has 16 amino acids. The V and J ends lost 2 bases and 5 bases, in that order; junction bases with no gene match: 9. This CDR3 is CSVETVQTSGRNEQYF. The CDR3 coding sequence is TGCAGCGTTGAAACGGTCCAGACTAGCGGGAGGAACGAGCAGTACTTC.

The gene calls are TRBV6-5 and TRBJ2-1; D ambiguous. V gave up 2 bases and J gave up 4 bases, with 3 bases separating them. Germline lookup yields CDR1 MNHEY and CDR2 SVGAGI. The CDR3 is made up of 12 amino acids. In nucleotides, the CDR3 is TGTGCCAGCAGTTACGGATACAATGAGCAGTTCTTC. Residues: CASSYGYNEQFF.

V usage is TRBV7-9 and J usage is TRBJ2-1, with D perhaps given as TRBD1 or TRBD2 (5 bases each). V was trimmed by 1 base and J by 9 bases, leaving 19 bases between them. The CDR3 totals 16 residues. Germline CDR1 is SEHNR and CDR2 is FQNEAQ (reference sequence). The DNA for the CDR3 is TGTGCCAGCAGCTTAGGGTCCGGGACGCCCCGCGGTGAGCAGTTCTTC. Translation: CASSLGSGTPRGEQFF. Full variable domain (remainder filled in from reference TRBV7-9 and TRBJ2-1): DTGVSQNPRHKITKRGQNVTFRCDPISEHNRLYWYRQTLGQGPEFLTYFQNEAQLEKSRLLSDRFSAERPKGSFSTLEIQRTEQGDSAMYLCASSLGSGTPRGEQFFGPGTRLTVL.

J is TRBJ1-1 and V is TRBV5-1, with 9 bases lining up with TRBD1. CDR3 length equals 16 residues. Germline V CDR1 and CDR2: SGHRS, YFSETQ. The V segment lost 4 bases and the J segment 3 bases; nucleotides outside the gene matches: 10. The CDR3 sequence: CASSPPGQGRDTEAFF. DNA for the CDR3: TGCGCCAGCAGCCCGCCGGGACAGGGCCGGGACACTGAAGCTTTCTTT.

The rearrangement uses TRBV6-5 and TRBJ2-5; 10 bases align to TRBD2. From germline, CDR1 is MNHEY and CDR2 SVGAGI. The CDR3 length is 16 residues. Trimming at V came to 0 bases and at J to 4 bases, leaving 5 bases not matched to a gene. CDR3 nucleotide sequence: TGTGCCAGCAGTTACTCTCCTAGCGGGAGTCGAGAGACCCAGTACTTC. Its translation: CASSYSPSGSRETQYF.

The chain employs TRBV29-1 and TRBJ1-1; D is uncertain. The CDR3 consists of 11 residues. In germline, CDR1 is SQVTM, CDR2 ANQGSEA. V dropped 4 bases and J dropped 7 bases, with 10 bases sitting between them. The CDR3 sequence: CSVGVGIEAFF. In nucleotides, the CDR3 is TGCAGCGTTGGGGTGGGTATTGAAGCTTTCTTT.

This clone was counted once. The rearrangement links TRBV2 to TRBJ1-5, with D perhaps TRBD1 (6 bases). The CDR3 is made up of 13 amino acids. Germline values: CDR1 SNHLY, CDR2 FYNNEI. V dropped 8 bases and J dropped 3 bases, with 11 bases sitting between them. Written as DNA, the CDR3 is TGTGCCAGCGGGGGGCTGGACAATCAGCCCCAGCATTTT. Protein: CASGGLDNQPQHF. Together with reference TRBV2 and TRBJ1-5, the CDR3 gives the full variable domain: EPEVTQTPSHQVTQMGQEVILRCVPISNHLYFYWYRQILGQKVEFLVSFYNNEISEKSEIFDDQFSVERPDGSNFTLKIRSTKLEDSAMYFCASGGLDNQPQHFGDGTRLSIL.

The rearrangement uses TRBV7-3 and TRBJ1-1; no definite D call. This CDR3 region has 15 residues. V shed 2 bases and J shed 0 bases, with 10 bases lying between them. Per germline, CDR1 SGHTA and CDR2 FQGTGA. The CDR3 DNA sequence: TGTGCCAGCAGCTTAGGGGTCGGGATGAACACTGAAGCTTTCTTT. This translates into CASSLGVGMNTEAFF.

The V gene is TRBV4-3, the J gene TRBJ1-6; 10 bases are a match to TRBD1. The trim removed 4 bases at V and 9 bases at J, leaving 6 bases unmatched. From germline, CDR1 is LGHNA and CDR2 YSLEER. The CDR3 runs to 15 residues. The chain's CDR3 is CASSPGTGDSSPLHF. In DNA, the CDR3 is TGCGCCAGCAGCCCGGGGACAGGGGATAGTTCACCCCTCCACTTT.